This paragraph covers one TCR beta chain sequence. What it binds is not known. The source of the sample is a study of graft-versus-host responses after intestinal transplantation. Across the study: In this cohort, recipients had multivisceral, liver-intestinal, or isolated intestinal transplants. Tacrolimus plus steroids were given to all recipients for about 3 years, preceded by anti-thymocyte globulin induction. Overall study results and limits: High graft-versus-host to host-versus-graft clonal ratios were seen in allografts of patients with graft-donor T cell macrochimerism. Recipient marrow contained GvH clones, some of which appeared first in ileum or blood.

CDR3 length: 17 residues. The V gene's germline CDR1 is SGHVS and CDR2 FQNEAQ. V gave up 5 bases and J gave up 5 bases; unmatched junction bases: 11. This table comes from immunoSEQ multiplex PCR, and its TCRdb copy is limited to in-frame clones, with some not included. The sample comprises under 150,000 clones, roughly 93% of which are singletons, and around 0.12% rests with the top ten. Sequenced here: unstimulated CD4+ T cells sorted from spleen or lymph node cells, sampled before intestinal transplant. The source of this sequence is a human donor who received an intestinal transplant. V and J are TRBV7-8 and TRBJ2-2, with 10 bases fitting TRBD1. CDR3 amino acids: CASSLTPLGQGTGELFF. The DNA for the CDR3 is TGTGCCAGCAGCCTCACCCCATTGGGACAGGGGACCGGGGAGCTGTTTTTT.